The 27 T cell receptor beta chains below were found in one sample sequenced in a study of cytomegalovirus exposure and HLA in healthy donors. Vbeta (60) and Jbeta (13) primers were used in the PCR. Data came from immunoSEQ multiplex PCR; TCRdb stores just in-frame clones and leaves some out. The sample consists of under 250,000 clones, about 84% of them appearing once. The sample taken for sequencing was PBMCs. The origin of the receptors is a human donor in good health.

The J gene is TRBJ2-5, the V gene TRBV4-2; perhaps TRBD1 as D (6 bases). CDR1 LGHNA and CDR2 YNFKEQ come from the germline V gene. The CDR3 extends over 15 amino acids. V shed 2 bases and J shed 2 bases, with 12 bases lying between them. The CDR3 DNA reads as TGTGCCAGCAGCCAAATGCGTGGACAGCAAGAGACCCAGTACTTC. Protein product: CASSQMRGQQETQYF.

The chain employs TRBV28 and TRBJ1-2, with TRBD1 matching 8 bases. Germline CDR1 reads MDHEN; CDR2 reads SYDVKM. CDR3 length: 16 residues. The V segment lost 4 bases and the J segment 0 bases; nucleotides outside the gene matches: 7. The CDR3 coding sequence is TGTGCCAGCAGTTCCGGGACAGGACAGCCTAACTATGGCTACACCTTC. The encoded protein is CASSSGTGQPNYGYTF.

V and J are TRBV4-2 and TRBJ2-2, with TRBD2 as a possible D gene (5 bases). The CDR3 loop spans 16 amino acids. The V and J ends lost 4 bases and 2 bases respectively, with 14 bases between them. Per germline, CDR1 LGHNA and CDR2 YNFKEQ. DNA for the CDR3: TGTGCCAGCAGCCGTTGGGGAGAAATTAACACCGGGGAGCTGTTTTTT. Translating gives CASSRWGEINTGELFF.

The sample holds a few counts of this clone. The chain is built from TRBV2 and TRBJ1-4; D gene unclear. Trimming left V 0 bases short and J 4 bases short, with 12 bases between. CDR3 length equals 16 residues. The V gene's germline CDR1 is SNHLY and CDR2 FYNNEI. The CDR3 spells CASSEARAELNEKLFF. DNA for the CDR3: TGTGCCAGCAGTGAAGCGCGGGCAGAACTTAATGAAAAACTGTTTTTT.

This chain links TRBV6-1 with TRBJ1-5; possibly TRBD1 for D (5 bases). The CDR3 contains 15 residues. The germline V gene encodes CDR1 MNHNS and CDR2 SASEGT. Trimming took 6 bases from V and 4 from J, leaving 16 bases between them. CDR3 nucleotide sequence: TGTGCCAGCAGCGGTGGACGGGGGGGGAATCAGCCCCAGCATTTT. Its protein product is CASSGGRGGNQPQHF.

The rearrangement joins TRBV18 to TRBJ1-3; TRBD1 might be the D (5 bases). The CDR3 totals 16 residues. Trimming removed 5 bases from V and 1 base from J, with 15 bases in between. Germline V gene lookup returns CDR1 KGHSH and CDR2 LQKENI. The CDR3 loop is CASSDNRQASGNTIYF. CDR3 coding DNA: TGTGCCAGCTCAGACAACAGGCAAGCTTCTGGAAACACCATATATTTT.

The V and J genes are TRBV6-1 and TRBJ2-5, with TRBD1 matching over 8 bases. The ends lost 6 bases at V and 5 bases at J; junction bases unmatched: 5. CDR1 and CDR2 from the germline V gene are MNHNS and SASEGT. The CDR3 has 13 amino acids. The CDR3 reads CASSQGARETQYF. The DNA of the CDR3 is TGTGCCAGCAGCCAGGGGGCGCGGGAGACCCAGTACTTC.

The chain links TRBV9 to TRBJ1-1; TRBD1 might be the D (5 bases). The germline gives CDR1 SGDLS, CDR2 YYNGEE. This CDR3 is 16 amino acids long. V was cut by 2 bases and J by 4 bases, with 18 bases left in between. The CDR3 nucleotides are TGTGCCAGCAGCGTCACCCCCCAGGGAAGAGCCACTGAAGCTTTCTTT. Its protein is CASSVTPQGRATEAFF.

The CDR3 sequence is CASSWTGQTYGYTF. CDR3 sequence (DNA): TGTGCCAGCAGCTGGACGGGACAGACCTATGGCTACACCTTC. The chain uses TRBV7-9 and TRBJ1-2; TRBD1 aligns across 7 bases. Germline CDR1 is SEHNR and CDR2 is FQNEAQ (reference sequence). The CDR3 contains 14 residues. Germline trimming cut 4 bases from V and 4 bases from J; bases unmatched to any gene: 6. Full variable domain (missing parts from reference TRBV7-9 and TRBJ1-2): DTGVSQNPRHKITKRGQNVTFRCDPISEHNRLYWYRQTLGQGPEFLTYFQNEAQLEKSRLLSDRFSAERPKGSFSTLEIQRTEQGDSAMYLCASSWTGQTYGYTFGSGTRLTVV.

The V and J genes are TRBV4-1 and TRBJ2-5; TRBD1 might be the D (6 bases). Trimming took 1 base from V and 5 from J, leaving 11 bases between them. Germline CDR1 reads MGHRA; CDR2 reads YSYEKL. The CDR3 sequence is 14 residues long. CDR3 sequence (DNA): TGCGCCAGCAGCCAAGGGGACATCCCGGAGACCCAGTACTTC. It is translated as CASSQGDIPETQYF.

The genes are TRBV30 and TRBJ2-6, with D hard to call. Deletions cut 3 bases from V and 4 bases from J, with 4 bases between. The CDR3 has 12 amino acids. Germline-derived CDR1 and CDR2 are GTSNPN and SVGIG (reference sequence). DNA for the CDR3: TGTGCCTGGAGAGCCGGGGCCAACGTCCTGACTTTC. This sequence encodes CAWRAGANVLTF.

V usage is TRBV6-1 and J usage is TRBJ2-7; TRBD1 might be the D (6 bases). Germline CDR1 MNHNS, CDR2 SASEGT. This CDR3 contains 14 residues. Trimming removed 10 bases at V and 1 base at J, with 17 bases between. DNA of the CDR3: TGTGCCACCCTGCTCCGGGACAAATCCTACGAGCAGTACTTC. Amino acids: CATLLRDKSYEQYF.

This chain uses TRBV4-1 with TRBJ2-7; 10 bases are shared with TRBD2. CDR3 length: 14 residues. Losses at the gene ends were 2 bases for V and 6 bases for J; bases not matched to a gene: 4. Per the germline V gene, CDR1 is MGHRA and CDR2 is YSYEKL. CDR3 DNA sequence: TGCGCCAGCAGCCAACTAGCGGGAGTTCGCGAGCAGTACTTC. Protein sequence: CASSQLAGVREQYF.

This chain uses TRBV18 with TRBJ1-5; 8 positions agree with TRBD1. Germline lookup yields CDR1 KGHSH and CDR2 LQKENI. This CDR3 region has 13 residues. The junction had 2 bases not matched to a gene; V was cut back by 3 bases and J by 7 bases. CDR3: CASSPDREQPQHF. The DNA of the CDR3 is TGTGCCAGCTCACCGGACAGGGAACAGCCCCAGCATTTT.

This rearrangement joins TRBV10-3 to TRBJ1-2, with a weak D call TRBD1 (5 bases). Trimming took off 6 bases at V and 8 bases at J, with 16 bases between the two ends. The CDR3 loop spans 13 amino acids. CDR1 is ENHRY and CDR2 is SYGVKD in the germline V gene. CDR3 sequence reads: CAIREGQIEGYTF. CDR3 nucleotides: TGTGCCATCAGAGAGGGGCAAATAGAGGGCTACACCTTC.

The chain links TRBV7-8 to TRBJ2-7; the D is unclear. The CDR3 spans 14 residues. Germline-derived CDR1 and CDR2 are SGHVS and FQNEAQ. Trimming left V 4 bases short and J 0 bases short, with 10 bases between. CDR3 bases: TGTGCCAGCAGCTCAAAGATGAGCTCCTACGAGCAGTACTTC. Protein sequence: CASSSKMSSYEQYF.

The chain recombines TRBV6-1 with TRBJ2-5, with D perhaps matching TRBD1 (6 bases). CDR3 size: 15 residues. V lost 6 bases, J lost 1 base, and 15 bases lay in between. Germline CDR1 and CDR2: MNHNS and SASEGT. The CDR3 coding sequence is TGTGCCAGCAGCGCGCGGCAGGGGTCCCAAGAGACCCAGTACTTC. Translated, it gives CASSARQGSQETQYF.

The chain employs TRBV5-1 and TRBJ2-2, with TRBD2 identical over 14 bases. The length of the CDR3 is 15 residues. J was trimmed by 6 bases and V by 4 bases; bases with no gene match: 2. Per germline, CDR1 SGHRS and CDR2 YFSETQ. CDR3 DNA sequence: TGCGCCAGCAGCCCGGGACTAGCGGGAGCCGGGGAGCTGTTTTTT. This gives the protein CASSPGLAGAGELFF.

This rearrangement joins TRBV19 to TRBJ1-3; TRBD1 is a possible D gene (5 bases). The CDR3 runs to 16 residues. The germline V gene encodes CDR1 LNHDA and CDR2 SQIVND (reference sequence). With 3 bases removed from V and 0 bases from J, the gap between germline ends came to 12 bases. CDR3 DNA: TGTGCCAGTAGTATCGACAGTGCTAGCTCTGGAAACACCATATATTTT. This codes for CASSIDSASSGNTIYF.

The chain uses TRBV4-2 and TRBJ2-7; D possibly corresponds to TRBD2 (6 bases). CDR1 and CDR2 from the germline V gene are LGHNA and YNFKEQ. Deletions cut 2 bases from V and 0 bases from J, with 14 bases between. The CDR3 extends over 16 amino acids. CDR3 sequence reads: CASSQIPGGVSYEQYF. CDR3 DNA: TGTGCCAGCAGCCAAATACCGGGCGGGGTCTCCTACGAGCAGTACTTC.

This clone was seen a few times. V gene TRBV29-1 combines with J gene TRBJ2-1; 7 nucleotides match TRBD2. Trimming removed 4 bases from V and 10 bases from J; junction bases left unmatched: 10. CDR1 SQVTM and CDR2 ANQGSEA come from the germline V gene. The CDR3 extends over 13 amino acids. Here the CDR3 reads CSVAPTSFDEQFF. Here the CDR3 DNA reads TGCAGCGTTGCCCCGACTAGCTTCGACGAGCAGTTCTTC.

The CDR3 coding sequence is TGTGCCAGCAGCGCTCTAGCGGGGGGGAACACCGGGGAGCTGTTTTTT. It codes for CASSALAGGNTGELFF. The V gene is TRBV2, the J gene TRBJ2-2, with TRBD2 matching over 11 bases. The V gene's germline CDR1 is SNHLY and CDR2 FYNNEI. This CDR3 spans 16 amino acids. J was trimmed by 1 base and V by 6 bases; bases with no gene match: 4.

The V call is TRBV4-1, the J call TRBJ2-1; 10 nucleotides align to TRBD2. Germline V lookup: CDR1 MGHRA, CDR2 YSYEKL. The V and J ends lost 1 base and 2 bases, in that order; junction bases with no gene match: 5. The CDR3 length is 17 residues. The DNA of the CDR3 is TGCGCCAGCAGCCAAGGTGGCCTAGCGGGGGCCTACAATGAGCAGTTCTTC. This sequence encodes CASSQGGLAGAYNEQFF.

V usage is TRBV5-1 and J usage is TRBJ2-1, with D perhaps matching TRBD1 (6 bases). V lost 2 bases and J lost 10, with 13 bases in between. The length of the CDR3 is 13 residues. In germline, CDR1 is SGHRS, CDR2 YFSETQ. The CDR3 here is CASSLTGRVEQFF. CDR3 DNA sequence: TGCGCCAGCAGCTTAACAGGGCGAGTCGAGCAGTTCTTC.

This clone was found a few times. This chain connects TRBV7-2 to TRBJ1-2, with D possibly TRBD1 on 5 matching bases. CDR1 SGHTA and CDR2 FQGNSA come from the germline V gene. The CDR3 contains 13 residues. The ends were cut back, 2 bases at V and 5 bases at J, with 9 bases in the middle. In DNA, the CDR3 is TGTGCCAGCAGCTTACTGCAGGGATATGGCTACACCTTC. It is translated as CASSLLQGYGYTF.

This chain connects TRBV6-1 to TRBJ2-3; 11 nucleotides align to TRBD2. V was clipped by 5 bases and J by 2 bases; unmatched bases: 3. In germline, CDR1 is MNHNS, CDR2 SASEGT. The CDR3 contains 15 residues. DNA for the CDR3: TGTGCCAGCAGTCTAGCGGGAGGCCCCACAGATACGCAGTATTTT. Its protein is CASSLAGGPTDTQYF.

V and J are TRBV6-1 and TRBJ2-3, with a weak D call TRBD1 (5 bases). Germline V gene data show CDR1 as MNHNS and CDR2 as SASEGT. The V and J ends lost 2 bases and 4 bases respectively, with 16 bases between them. The CDR3 contains 16 residues. This chain's CDR3 is CASSEMWTVGPDTQYF. The CDR3 DNA follows: TGTGCCAGCAGTGAAATGTGGACGGTGGGGCCAGATACGCAGTATTTT.